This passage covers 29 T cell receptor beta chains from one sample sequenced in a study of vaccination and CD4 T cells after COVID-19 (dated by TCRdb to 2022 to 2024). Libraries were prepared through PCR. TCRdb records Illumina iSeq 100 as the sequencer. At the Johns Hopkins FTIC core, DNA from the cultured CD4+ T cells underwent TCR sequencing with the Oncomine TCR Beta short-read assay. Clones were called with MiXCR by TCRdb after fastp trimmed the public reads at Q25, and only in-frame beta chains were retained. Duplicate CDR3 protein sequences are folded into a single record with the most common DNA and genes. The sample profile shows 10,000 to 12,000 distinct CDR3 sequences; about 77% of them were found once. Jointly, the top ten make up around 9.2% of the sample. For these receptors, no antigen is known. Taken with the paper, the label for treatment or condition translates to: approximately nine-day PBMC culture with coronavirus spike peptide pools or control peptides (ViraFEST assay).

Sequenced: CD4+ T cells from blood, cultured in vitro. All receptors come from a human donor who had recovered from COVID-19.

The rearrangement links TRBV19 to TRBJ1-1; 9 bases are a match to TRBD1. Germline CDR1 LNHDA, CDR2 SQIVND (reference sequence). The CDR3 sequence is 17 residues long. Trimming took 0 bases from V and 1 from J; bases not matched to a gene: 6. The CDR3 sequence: CASSIDLRDRENTEAFF. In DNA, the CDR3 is TGTGCCAGTAGTATAGATCTCAGGGACAGGGAGAACACTGAAGCTTTCTTT.

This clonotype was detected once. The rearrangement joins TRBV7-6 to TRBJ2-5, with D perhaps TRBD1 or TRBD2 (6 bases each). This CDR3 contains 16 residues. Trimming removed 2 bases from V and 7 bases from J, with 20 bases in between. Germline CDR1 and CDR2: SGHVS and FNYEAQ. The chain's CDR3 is CASSLPSAGKGGTQYF. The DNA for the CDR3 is TGTGCCAGCAGCTTACCGTCGGCGGGAAAGGGGGGGACCCAGTACTTC.

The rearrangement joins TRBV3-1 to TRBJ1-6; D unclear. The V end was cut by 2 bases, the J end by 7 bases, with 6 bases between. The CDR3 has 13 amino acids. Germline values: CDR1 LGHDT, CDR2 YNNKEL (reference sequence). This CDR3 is CASSQSQNSPLHF. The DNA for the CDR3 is TGTGCCAGCAGCCAATCACAGAATTCACCCCTCCACTTT.

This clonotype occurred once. CDR3 DNA: TGTGCCAGCAGTTTTAACTATGGCTACACCTTC. Its translation is CASSFNYGYTF. The rearrangement links TRBV12-3 or TRBV12-4 to TRBJ1-2; D uncertain. This CDR3 spans 11 amino acids. The ends were cut back, 3 bases at V and 1 base at J, with 0 bases in the middle.

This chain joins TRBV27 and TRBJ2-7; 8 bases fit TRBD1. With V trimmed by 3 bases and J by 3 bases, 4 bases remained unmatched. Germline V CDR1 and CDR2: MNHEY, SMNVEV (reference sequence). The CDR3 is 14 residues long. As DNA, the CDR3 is TGTGCCAGCAGTTTTGGGACAGGCCTCTACGAGCAGTACTTC. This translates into CASSFGTGLYEQYF.

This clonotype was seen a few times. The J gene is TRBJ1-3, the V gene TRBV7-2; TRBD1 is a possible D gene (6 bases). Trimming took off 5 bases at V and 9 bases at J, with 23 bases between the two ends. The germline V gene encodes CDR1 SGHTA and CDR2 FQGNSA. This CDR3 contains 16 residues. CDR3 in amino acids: CASSPTGSGVYGTIYF. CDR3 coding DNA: TGTGCCAGCAGCCCTACAGGGTCAGGGGTGTACGGCACCATATATTTT.

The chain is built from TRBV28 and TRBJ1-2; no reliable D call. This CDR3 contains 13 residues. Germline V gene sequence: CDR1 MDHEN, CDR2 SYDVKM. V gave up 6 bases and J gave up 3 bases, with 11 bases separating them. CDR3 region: CASSPITDYGYTF. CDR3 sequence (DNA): TGTGCCAGCAGCCCAATCACCGACTATGGCTACACCTTC.

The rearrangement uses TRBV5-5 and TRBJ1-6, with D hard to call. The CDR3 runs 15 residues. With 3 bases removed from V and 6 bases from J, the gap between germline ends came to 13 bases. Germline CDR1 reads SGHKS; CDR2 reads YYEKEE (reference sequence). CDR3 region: CASSWGRPVNSPLHF. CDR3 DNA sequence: TGTGCCAGCAGCTGGGGTCGGCCAGTTAATTCACCCCTCCACTTT.

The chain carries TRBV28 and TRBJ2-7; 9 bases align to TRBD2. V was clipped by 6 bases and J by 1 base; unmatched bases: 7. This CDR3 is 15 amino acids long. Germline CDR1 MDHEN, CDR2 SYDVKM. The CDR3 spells CASSPGSGGSYEQYF. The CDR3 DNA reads TGTGCCAGCAGCCCCGGCAGCGGGGGGTCCTACGAGCAGTACTTC.

The CDR3 spells CASSDPRAYHYNEQFF. Written as DNA, the CDR3 is TGTGCCAGCAGTGACCCCAGGGCGTACCACTACAATGAGCAGTTCTTC. The chain is built from TRBV6-4 and TRBJ2-1; tentative D call: TRBD1 (5 bases). Per the germline V gene, CDR1 is MRHNA and CDR2 is SNTAGT. The V and J ends lost 2 bases and 3 bases respectively, with 14 bases between them. The CDR3 has 16 amino acids.

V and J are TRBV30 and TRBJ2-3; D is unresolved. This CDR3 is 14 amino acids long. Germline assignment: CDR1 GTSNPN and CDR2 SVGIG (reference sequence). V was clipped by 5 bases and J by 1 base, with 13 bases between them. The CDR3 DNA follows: TGTGCCTGGGATAAGGGTACCGGCACAGATACGCAGTATTTT. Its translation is CAWDKGTGTDTQYF.

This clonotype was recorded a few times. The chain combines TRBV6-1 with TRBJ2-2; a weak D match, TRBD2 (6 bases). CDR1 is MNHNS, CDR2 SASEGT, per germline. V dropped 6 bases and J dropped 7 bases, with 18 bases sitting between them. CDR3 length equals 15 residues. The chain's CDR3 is CASRVPGLQSGELFF. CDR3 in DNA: TGTGCCAGCAGAGTCCCGGGACTGCAGAGCGGGGAGCTGTTTTTT.

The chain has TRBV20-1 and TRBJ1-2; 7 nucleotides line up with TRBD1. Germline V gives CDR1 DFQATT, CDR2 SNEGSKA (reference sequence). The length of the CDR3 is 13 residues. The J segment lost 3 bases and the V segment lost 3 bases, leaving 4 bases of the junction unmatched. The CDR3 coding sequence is TGCAGTGCTAGTACCCAGGGGGACTATGGCTACACCTTC. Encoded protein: CSASTQGDYGYTF.

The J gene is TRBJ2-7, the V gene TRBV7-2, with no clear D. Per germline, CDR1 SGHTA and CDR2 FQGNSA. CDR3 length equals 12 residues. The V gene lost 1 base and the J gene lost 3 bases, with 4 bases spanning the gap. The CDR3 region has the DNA TGTGCCAGCAGCTTAGTCGGCTACGAGCAGTACTTC. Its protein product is CASSLVGYEQYF.

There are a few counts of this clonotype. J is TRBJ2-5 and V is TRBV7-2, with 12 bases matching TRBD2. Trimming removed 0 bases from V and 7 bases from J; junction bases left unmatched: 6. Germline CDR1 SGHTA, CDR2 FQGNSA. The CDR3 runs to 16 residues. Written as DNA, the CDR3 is TGTGCCAGCAGCTTAGCGCAGACTAGCGGGAGTGTGACCCAGTACTTC. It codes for CASSLAQTSGSVTQYF.

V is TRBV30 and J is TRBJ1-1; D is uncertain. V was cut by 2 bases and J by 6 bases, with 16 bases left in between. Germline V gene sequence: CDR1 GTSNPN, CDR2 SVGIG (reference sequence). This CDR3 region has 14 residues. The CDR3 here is CAWSKGLVTAEAFF. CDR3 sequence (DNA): TGTGCCTGGAGTAAGGGCCTTGTCACCGCTGAAGCTTTCTTT.

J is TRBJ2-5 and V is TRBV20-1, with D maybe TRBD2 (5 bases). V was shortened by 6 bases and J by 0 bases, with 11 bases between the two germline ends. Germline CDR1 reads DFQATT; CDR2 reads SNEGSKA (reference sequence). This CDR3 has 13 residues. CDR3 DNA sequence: TGCAGTGCCACCGGGATCAACCAAGAGACCCAGTACTTC. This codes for CSATGINQETQYF.

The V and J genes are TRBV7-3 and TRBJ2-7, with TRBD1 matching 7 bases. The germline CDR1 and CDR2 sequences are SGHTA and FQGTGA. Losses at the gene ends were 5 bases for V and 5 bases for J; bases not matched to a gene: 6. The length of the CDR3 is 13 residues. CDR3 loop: CASSPAGGNEQYF. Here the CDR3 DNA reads TGTGCCAGCAGCCCAGCAGGGGGTAACGAGCAGTACTTC.

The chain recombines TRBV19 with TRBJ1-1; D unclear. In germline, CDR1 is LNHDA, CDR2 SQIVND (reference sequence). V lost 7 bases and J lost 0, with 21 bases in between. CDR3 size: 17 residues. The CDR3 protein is CASNPRLSAPLNTEAFF. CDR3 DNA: TGTGCCAGTAATCCCAGGTTGAGTGCCCCCTTGAACACTGAAGCTTTCTTT.

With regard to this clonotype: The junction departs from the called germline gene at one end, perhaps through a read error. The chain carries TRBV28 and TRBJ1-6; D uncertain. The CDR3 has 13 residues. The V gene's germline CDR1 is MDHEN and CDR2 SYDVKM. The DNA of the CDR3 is TGTGCCAGCTCAAAGCAGATTAATTCACCCCTCCACTTC. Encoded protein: CASSKQINSPLHF.

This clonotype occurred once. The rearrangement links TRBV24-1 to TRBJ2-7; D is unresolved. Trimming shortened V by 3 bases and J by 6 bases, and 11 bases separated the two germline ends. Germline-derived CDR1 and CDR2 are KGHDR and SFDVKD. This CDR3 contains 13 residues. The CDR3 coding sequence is TGTGCCACCAGTGATCGAGTTTCGGGCGAGCAGTACTTC. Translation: CATSDRVSGEQYF.

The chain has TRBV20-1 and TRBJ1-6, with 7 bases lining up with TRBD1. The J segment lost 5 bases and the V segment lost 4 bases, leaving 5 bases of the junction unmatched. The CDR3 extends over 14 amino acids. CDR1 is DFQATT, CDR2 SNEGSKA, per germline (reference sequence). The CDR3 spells CSATPGQNNSPLHF. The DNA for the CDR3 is TGCAGTGCTACTCCGGGACAGAATAATTCACCCCTCCACTTT.

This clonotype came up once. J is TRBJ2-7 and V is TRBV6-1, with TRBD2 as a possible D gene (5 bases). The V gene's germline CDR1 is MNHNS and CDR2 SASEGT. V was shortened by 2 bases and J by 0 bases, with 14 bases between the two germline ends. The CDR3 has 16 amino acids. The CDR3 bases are TGTGCCAGCAGTGAAATGTCCGTCGAGGGCTCCTACGAGCAGTACTTC. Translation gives CASSEMSVEGSYEQYF.

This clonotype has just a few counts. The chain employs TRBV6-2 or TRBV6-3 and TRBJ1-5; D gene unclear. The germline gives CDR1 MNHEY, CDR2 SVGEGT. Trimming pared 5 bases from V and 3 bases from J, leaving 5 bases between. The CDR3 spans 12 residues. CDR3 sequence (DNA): TGTGCCAGCAGTCGGATCAATCAGCCCCAGCATTTT. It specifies CASSRINQPQHF.

DNA of the CDR3: TGTGCCAGCAGTTTAAGCGGGGCCTTCAATCAGCCCCAGCATTTT. This encodes CASSLSGAFNQPQHF. The V and J genes are TRBV28 and TRBJ1-5; perhaps TRBD1 as D (5 bases). The CDR3 is made up of 15 amino acids. The V gene's germline CDR1 is MDHEN and CDR2 SYDVKM. V was clipped by 2 bases and J by 3 bases, with 11 bases between them. The full variable domain, with the rest looked up from reference TRBV28 and TRBJ1-5, is DVKVTQSSRYLVKRTGEKVFLECVQDMDHENMFWYRQDPGLGLRLIYFSYDVKMKEKGDIPEGYSVSREKKERFSLILESASTNQTSMYLCASSLSGAFNQPQHFGDGTRLSIL.

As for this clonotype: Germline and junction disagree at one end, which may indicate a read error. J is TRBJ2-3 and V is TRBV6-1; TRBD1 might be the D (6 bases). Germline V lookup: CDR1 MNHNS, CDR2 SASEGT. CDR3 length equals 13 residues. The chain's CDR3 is CAGRAGGTDTQYF. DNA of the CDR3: TGTGCCGGCAGGGCAGGGGGCACAGATACGCAGTATTTT.

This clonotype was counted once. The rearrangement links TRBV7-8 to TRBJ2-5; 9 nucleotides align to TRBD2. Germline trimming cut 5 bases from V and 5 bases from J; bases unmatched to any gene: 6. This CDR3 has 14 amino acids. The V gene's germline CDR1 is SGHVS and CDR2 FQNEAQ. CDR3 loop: CASSLSGRYETQYF. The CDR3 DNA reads TGTGCCAGCAGCCTTAGCGGGAGATATGAGACCCAGTACTTC.

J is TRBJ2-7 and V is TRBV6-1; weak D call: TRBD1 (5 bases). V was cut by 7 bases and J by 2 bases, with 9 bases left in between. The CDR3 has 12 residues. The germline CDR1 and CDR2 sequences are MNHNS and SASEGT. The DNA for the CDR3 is TGTGCCAGCAAACAGGTAACCTACGAGCAGTACTTC. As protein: CASKQVTYEQYF.

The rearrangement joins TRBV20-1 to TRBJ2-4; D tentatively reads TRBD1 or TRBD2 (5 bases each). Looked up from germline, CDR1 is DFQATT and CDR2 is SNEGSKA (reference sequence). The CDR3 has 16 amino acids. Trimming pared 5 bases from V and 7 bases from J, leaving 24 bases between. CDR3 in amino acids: CSAYNDRGEGANIQYF. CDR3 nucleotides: TGCAGTGCTTACAACGACAGAGGGGAAGGGGCTAACATTCAGTACTTC.